These T cell receptor beta chains were read from a single sample in a study of Graves' ophthalmopathy and Graves' hyperthyroidism. TCRdb fed the multiplex PCR reads into MiXCR, producing one record per CDR3 protein. The table shows around 1,000,000 distinct CDR3 sequences, with less than 45% occurring only once. The sample taken for sequencing was peripheral blood or thyroid tissue (not recorded which). These receptors were collected from an adult man with Graves' hyperthyroidism. Each CDR3 is given without its conserved first and last residue. Only some rows state a clone size, as once, few, many or a class for expanded clones.

many	TRBV19	TRBJ1-1	ASSSTLRPEAF
many	TRBV5-1	TRBJ1-2	ASSSQGTGLYGYT
NA	TRBV12-3/TRBV12-4	TRBJ2-1	ASSLQPAYNEQF
once	TRBV7-8	TRBJ2-5	ASTPAVGGSETQY
few	TRBV10-3	TRBJ1-5	AISEGAGQPQH
NA	TRBV7-9	TRBJ1-6	AIKVPGQGTPLH
NA	TRBV20-1	TRBJ2-7	SARPFWDEQY
many	TRBV20-1	TRBJ2-7	SALGQGSSYEQY
NA	TRBV20-1	TRBJ2-7	SARDGLAGSYEQY
many	TRBV12-3/TRBV12-4	TRBJ2-5	ASRNRVGETQY
NA	TRBV7-9	TRBJ2-7	ASSSHSTESYEQY
NA	TRBV7-8	TRBJ2-2	ASSRPRGVGTGELF
NA	TRBV28	TRBJ1-1	ASTLRTDLEAF
NA	TRBV20-1	TRBJ2-2	SARAIGELF
NA	TRBV20-1	TRBJ2-5	SARLINQETQY
few	TRBV7-2	TRBJ2-2	ASSIGTDTGELF
many	TRBV7-8	TRBJ1-4	ASSLASQGAREKLF
NA	TRBV6-2/TRBV6-3	TRBJ1-2	ASRATPGTDYYGYT
few	TRBV7-2	TRBJ1-1	ASSQGGGRDTEAF
many	TRBV2	TRBJ2-2	ASSLTGTLNTGELF
many	TRBV19	TRBJ1-5	ASSTQGGPDQPQH
NA	TRBV7-9	TRBJ1-1	ASSLGQINEAF
many	TRBV10-3	TRBJ1-2	AITVEPQPNLGYGYT